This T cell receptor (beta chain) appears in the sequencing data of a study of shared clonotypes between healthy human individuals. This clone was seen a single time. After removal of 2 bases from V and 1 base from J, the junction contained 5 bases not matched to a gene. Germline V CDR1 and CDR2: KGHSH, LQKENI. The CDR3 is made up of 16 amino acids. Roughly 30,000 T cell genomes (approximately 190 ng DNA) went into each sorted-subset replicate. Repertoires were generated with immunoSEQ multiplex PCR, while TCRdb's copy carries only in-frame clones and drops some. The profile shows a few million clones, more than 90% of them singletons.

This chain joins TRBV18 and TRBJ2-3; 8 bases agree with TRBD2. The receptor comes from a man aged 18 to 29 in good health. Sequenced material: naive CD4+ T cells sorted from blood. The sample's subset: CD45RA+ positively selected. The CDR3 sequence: CASSPALAEGTDTQYF. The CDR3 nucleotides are TGTGCCAGCTCACCAGCACTAGCGGAAGGCACAGATACGCAGTATTTT.